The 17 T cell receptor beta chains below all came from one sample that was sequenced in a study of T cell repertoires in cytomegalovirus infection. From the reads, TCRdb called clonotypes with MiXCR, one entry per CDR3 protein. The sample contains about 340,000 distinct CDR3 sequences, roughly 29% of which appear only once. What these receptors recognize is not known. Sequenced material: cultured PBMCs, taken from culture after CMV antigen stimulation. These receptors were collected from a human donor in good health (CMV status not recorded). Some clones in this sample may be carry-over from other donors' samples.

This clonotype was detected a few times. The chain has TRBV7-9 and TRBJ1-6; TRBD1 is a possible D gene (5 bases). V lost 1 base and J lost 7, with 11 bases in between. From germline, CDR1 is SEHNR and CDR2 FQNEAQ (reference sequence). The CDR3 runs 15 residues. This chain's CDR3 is CASSLGGGSNSPLHF. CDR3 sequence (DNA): TGTGCCAGCAGCTTAGGCGGGGGGAGCAATTCACCCCTCCACTTT.

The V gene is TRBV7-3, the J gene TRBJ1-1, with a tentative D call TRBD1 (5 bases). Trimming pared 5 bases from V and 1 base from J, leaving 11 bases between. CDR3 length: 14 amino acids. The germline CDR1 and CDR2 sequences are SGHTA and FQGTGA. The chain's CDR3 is CASSQLGGNTEAFF. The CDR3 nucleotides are TGTGCCAGCAGCCAACTTGGGGGGAACACTGAAGCTTTCTTT.

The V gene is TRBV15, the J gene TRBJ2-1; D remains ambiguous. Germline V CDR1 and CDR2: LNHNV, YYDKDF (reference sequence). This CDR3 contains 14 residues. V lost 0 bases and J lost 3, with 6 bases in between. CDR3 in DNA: TGTGCCACCAGCAGAGAGCCCAGCTACAATGAGCAGTTCTTC. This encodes CATSREPSYNEQFF.

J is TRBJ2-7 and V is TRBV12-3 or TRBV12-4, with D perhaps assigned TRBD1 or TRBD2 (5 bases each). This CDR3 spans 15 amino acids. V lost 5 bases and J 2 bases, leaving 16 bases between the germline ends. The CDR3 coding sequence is TGTGCCAGCAGTATCCCGGGACGTCGCGCCTACGAGCAGTACTTC. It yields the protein CASSIPGRRAYEQYF.

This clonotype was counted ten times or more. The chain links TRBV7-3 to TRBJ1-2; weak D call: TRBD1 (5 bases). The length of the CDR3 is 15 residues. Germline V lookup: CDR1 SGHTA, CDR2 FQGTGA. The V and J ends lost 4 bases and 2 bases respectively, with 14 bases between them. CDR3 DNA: TGTGCCAGCAGCTACCGGGACCCGCACAACTATGGCTACACCTTC. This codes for CASSYRDPHNYGYTF.

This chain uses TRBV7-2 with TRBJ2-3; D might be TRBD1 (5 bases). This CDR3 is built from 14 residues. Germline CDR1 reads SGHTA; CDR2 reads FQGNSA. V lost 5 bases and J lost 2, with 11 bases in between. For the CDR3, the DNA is TGTGCCAGCAGCCCCGACAGTAACACAGATACGCAGTATTTT. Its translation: CASSPDSNTDTQYF.

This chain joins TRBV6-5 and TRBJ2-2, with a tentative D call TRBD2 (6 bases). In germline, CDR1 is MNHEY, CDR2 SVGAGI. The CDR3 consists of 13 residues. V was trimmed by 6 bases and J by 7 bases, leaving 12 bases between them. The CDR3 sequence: CASSGGALGELFF. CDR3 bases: TGTGCCAGCAGCGGCGGGGCCCTCGGGGAGCTGTTTTTT.

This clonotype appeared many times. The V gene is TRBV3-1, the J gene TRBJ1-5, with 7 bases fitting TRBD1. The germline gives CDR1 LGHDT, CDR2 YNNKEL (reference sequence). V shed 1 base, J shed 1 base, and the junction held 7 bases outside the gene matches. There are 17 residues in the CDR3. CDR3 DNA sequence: TGTGCCAGCAGCCAAGGAGGACAGGTAGGGAGCAATCAGCCCCAGCATTTT. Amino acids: CASSQGGQVGSNQPQHF. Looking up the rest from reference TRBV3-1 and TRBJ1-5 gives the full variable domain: DTAVSQTPKYLVTQMGNDKSIKCEQNLGHDTMYWYKQDSKKFLKIMFSYNNKELIINETVPNRFSPKSPDKAHLNLHINSLELGDSAVYFCASSQGGQVGSNQPQHFGDGTRLSIL.

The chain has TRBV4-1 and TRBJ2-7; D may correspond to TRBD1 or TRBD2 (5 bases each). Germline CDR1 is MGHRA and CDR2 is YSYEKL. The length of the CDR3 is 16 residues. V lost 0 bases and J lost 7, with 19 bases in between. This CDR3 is CASSQDRDGRFYEQYF. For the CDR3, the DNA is TGCGCCAGCAGCCAAGACCGGGACGGCCGTTTTTATGAGCAGTACTTC.

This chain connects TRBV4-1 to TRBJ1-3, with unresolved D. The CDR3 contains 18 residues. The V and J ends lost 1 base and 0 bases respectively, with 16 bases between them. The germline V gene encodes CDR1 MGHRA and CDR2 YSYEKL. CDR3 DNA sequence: TGCGCCAGCAGCCAAGTTCCGTTCACTAAGCCCTCTGGAAACACCATATATTTT. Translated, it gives CASSQVPFTKPSGNTIYF.

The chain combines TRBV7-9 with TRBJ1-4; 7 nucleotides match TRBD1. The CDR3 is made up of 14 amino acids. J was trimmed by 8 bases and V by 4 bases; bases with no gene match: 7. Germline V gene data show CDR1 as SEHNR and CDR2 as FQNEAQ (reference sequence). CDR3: CASSSTGVGEKLFF. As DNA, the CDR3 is TGTGCCAGCAGCTCAACAGGGGTAGGAGAAAAACTGTTTTTT.

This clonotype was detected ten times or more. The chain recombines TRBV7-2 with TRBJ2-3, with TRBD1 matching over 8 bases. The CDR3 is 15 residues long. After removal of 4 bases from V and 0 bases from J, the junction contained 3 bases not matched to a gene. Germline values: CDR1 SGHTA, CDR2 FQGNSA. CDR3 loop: CASSWTGKSTDTQYF. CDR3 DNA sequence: TGTGCCAGCAGCTGGACAGGGAAGAGCACAGATACGCAGTATTTT.

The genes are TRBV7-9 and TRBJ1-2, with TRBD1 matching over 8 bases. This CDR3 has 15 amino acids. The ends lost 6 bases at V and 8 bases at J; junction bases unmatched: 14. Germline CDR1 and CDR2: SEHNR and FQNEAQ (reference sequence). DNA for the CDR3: TGTGCCAGCAGGAGTCCCGGGACAGGATCGAGCGGCTACACCTTC. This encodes CASRSPGTGSSGYTF.

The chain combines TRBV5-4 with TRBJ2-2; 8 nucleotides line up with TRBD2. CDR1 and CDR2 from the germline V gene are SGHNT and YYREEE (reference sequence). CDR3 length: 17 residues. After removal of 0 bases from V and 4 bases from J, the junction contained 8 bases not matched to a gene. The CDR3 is CASSLAGGGSGTGELFF. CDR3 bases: TGTGCCAGCAGCTTGGCCGGGGGGGGCTCTGGCACCGGGGAGCTGTTTTTT.

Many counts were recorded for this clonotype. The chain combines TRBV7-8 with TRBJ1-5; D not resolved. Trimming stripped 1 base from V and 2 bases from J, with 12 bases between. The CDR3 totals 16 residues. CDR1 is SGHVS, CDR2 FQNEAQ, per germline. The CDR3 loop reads CASSLDLGEGNQPQHF. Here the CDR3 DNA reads TGTGCCAGCAGCTTAGATTTGGGTGAGGGCAATCAGCCCCAGCATTTT.

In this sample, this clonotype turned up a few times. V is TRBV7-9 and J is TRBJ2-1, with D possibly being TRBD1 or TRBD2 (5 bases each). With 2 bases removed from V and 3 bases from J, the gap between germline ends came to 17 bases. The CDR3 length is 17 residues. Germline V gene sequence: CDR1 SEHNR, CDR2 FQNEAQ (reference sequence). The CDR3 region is CASSLSGTTGFYNEQFF. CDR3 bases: TGTGCCAGCAGCTTAAGCGGAACCACAGGTTTCTACAATGAGCAGTTCTTC. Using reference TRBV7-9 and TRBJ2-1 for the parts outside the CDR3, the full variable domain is DTGVSQNPRHKITKRGQNVTFRCDPISEHNRLYWYRQTLGQGPEFLTYFQNEAQLEKSRLLSDRFSAERPKGSFSTLEIQRTEQGDSAMYLCASSLSGTTGFYNEQFFGPGTRLTVL.

CDR3 loop: CASSSTRTVNTEAFF. The DNA of the CDR3 is TGTGCCAGCAGTTCCACCCGGACAGTTAACACTGAAGCTTTCTTT. The J gene is TRBJ1-1, the V gene TRBV27, with a weak D call TRBD1 (6 bases). The CDR3 spans 15 residues. Germline V gene data show CDR1 as MNHEY and CDR2 as SMNVEV (reference sequence). Trimming shortened V by 4 bases and J by 2 bases, and 14 bases separated the two germline ends.